This T cell receptor (beta chain) is drawn from a study of blood T cell repertoires in COVID-19. Overall study context: The cDNA or gDNA used as material had been derived from T cells, B-cell-depleted T cells, or PBMCs.

Study processing details: How many nucleated cells were present was estimated from reference gene primer amplification. The data were produced by immunoSEQ multiplex PCR, yet TCRdb's version contains in-frame clones alone and is incomplete. That table is the source of V, J and clone size, and D and trimming were worked out from the DNA. The profile covers some 54,000 clones, with around 81% appearing a single time and roughly a quarter taken by the ten largest. V lost 7 bases, J lost 5 bases, and 17 bases lay in between. CDR3 length: 14 residues. Germline CDR1 and CDR2: SNHLY and FYNNEI. This rearrangement joins TRBV2 to TRBJ1-1; D remains ambiguous. Material: peripheral blood. This receptor was obtained from a woman older than 75 with COVID-19, enrolled during active disease. The CDR3 coding sequence is TGTGCCAGCACTTCAAATTCGGGAGTTACTGAAGCTTTCTTT. It specifies CASTSNSGVTEAFF.